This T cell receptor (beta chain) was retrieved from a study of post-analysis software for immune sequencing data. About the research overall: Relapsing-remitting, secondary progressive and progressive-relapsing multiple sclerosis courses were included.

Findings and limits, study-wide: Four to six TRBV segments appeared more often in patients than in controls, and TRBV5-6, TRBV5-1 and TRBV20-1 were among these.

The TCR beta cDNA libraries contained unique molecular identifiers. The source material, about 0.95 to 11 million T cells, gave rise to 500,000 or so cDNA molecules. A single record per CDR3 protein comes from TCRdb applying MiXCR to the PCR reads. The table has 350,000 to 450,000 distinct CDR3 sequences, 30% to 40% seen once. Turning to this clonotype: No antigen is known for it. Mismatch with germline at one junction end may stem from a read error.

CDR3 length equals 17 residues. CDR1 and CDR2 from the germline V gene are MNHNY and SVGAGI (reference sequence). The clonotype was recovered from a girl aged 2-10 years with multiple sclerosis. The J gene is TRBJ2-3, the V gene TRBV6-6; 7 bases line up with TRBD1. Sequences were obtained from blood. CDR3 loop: CASSFGNSAYRTGTQYF. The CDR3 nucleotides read TGTGCCAGCAGTTTTGGGAACAGCGCCTACCGGACAGGTACGCAGTATTTT.